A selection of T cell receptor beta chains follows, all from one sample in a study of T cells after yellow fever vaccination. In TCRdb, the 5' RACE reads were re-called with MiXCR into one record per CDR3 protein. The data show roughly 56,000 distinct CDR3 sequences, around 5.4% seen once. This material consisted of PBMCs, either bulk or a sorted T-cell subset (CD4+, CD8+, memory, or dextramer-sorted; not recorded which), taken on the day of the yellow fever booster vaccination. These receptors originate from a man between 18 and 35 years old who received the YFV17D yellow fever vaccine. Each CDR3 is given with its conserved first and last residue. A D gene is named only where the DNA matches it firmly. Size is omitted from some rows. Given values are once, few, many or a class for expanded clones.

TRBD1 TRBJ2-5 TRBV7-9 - CASRWDSEETQYF TGTGCCAGCAGATGGGACAGTGAGGAGACCCAGTACTTC
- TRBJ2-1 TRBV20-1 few CSARKTGVEQFF TGCAGTGCTAGAAAAACGGGGGTCGAGCAGTTCTTC
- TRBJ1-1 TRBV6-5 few CASSYGRPGNEAFF TGTGCCAGCAGTTACGGTCGCCCGGGAAACGAAGCTTTCTTT
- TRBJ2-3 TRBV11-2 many CASSLDAGTDTQYF TGTGCCAGCAGCTTAGACGCGGGCACAGATACGCAGTATTTT
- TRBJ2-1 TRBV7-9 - CASSLGRTSYNEQFF TGTGCCAGCAGCTTGGGACGGACTTCCTACAATGAGCAGTTCTTC
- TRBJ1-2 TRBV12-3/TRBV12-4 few CASLLFRGDGYTF TGTGCCAGCCTCCTTTTTCGAGGGGATGGCTACACCTTC
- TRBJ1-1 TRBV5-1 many CASSLARNTEAFF TGCGCCAGCAGCTTGGCCAGGAACACTGAAGCTTTCTTT
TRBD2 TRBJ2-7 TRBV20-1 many CSARGGFSYEQYF TGCAGCGCCCGGGGAGGGTTTTCCTACGAGCAGTACTTC
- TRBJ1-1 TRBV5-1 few CASSSQNTEAFF TGCGCCAGCAGCTCTCAGAACACTGAAGCTTTCTTT
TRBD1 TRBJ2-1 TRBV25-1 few CASSVGQGNNEQFF TGTGCCAGCAGTGTGGGACAGGGGAACAATGAGCAGTTCTTC
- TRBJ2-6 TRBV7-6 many CASSPGLQGYSGANVLTF TGTGCCAGCAGTCCAGGCTTACAGGGATACTCTGGGGCCAACGTCCTGACTTTC
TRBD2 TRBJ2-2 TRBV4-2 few CASSPGLNTGELFF TGTGCCAGCAGCCCGGGACTAAACACCGGGGAGCTGTTTTTT
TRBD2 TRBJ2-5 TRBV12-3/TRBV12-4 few CATNQAGPQETQYF TGTGCCACCAACCAAGCGGGGCCGCAAGAGACCCAGTACTTC
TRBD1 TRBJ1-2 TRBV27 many CASSSQARTGAKYTF TGTGCCAGCAGTTCCCAGGCGCGGACAGGGGCCAAGTACACCTTC
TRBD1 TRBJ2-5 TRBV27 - CASSTTGDQETQYF TGTGCCAGCAGTACGACAGGGGACCAAGAGACCCAGTACTTC
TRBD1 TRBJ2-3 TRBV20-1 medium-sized CSAGQARTDTQYF TGCAGTGCTGGACAGGCCCGGACAGATACGCAGTATTTT
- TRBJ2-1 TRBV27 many CASSFLASEQFF TGTGCCAGCAGTTTTCTCGCGAGTGAGCAGTTCTTC
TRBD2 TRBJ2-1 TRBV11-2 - CASSSSSGHNEQFF TGTGCCAGCAGTTCCTCTAGCGGGCACAATGAGCAGTTCTTC